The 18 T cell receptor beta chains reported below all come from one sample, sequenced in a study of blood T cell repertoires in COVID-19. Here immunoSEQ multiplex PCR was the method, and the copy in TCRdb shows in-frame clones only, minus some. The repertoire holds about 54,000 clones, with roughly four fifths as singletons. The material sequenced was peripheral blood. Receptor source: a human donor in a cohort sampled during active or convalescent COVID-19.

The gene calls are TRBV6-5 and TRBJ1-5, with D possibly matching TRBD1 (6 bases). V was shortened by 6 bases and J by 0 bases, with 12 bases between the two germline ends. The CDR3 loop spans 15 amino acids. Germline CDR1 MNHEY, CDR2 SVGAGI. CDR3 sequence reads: CASRTHRDSNQPQHF. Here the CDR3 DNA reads TGTGCCAGCAGAACCCACAGGGATAGCAATCAGCCCCAGCATTTT.

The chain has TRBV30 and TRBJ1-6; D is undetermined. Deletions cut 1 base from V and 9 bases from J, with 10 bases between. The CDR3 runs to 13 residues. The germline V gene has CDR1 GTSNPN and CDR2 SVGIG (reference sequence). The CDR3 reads CAWSADPSSPLHF. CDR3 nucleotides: TGTGCCTGGAGTGCTGATCCCAGTTCACCCCTCCACTTT.

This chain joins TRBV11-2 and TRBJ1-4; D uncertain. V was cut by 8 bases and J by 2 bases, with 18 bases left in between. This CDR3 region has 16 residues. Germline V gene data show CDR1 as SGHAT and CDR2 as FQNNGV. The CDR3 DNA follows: TGTGCCAGCCAGCAAGCCTCAGGTGGGACTAATGAAAAACTGTTTTTT. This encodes CASQQASGGTNEKLFF.

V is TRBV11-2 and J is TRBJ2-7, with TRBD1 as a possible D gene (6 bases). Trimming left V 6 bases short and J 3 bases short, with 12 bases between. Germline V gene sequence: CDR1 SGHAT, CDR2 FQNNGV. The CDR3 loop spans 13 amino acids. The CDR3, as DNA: TGTGCCAGCAGGCAAATACAGGGCTACGAGCAGTACTTC. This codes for CASRQIQGYEQYF.

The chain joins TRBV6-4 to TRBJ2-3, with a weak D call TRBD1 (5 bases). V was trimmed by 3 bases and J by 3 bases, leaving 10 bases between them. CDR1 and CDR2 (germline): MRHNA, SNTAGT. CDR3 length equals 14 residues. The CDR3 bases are TGTGCCAGCAGTGAGCAGGGAATGACAGATACGCAGTATTTT. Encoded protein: CASSEQGMTDTQYF.

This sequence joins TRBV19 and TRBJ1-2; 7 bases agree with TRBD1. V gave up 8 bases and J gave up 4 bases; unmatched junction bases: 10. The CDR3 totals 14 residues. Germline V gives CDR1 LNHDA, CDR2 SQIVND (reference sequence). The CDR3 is CASETGALPYGYTF. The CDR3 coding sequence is TGTGCCAGTGAAACAGGGGCTCTCCCCTATGGCTACACCTTC. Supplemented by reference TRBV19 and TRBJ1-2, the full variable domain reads DGGITQSPKYLFRKEGQNVTLSCEQNLNHDAMYWYRQDPGQGLRLIYYSQIVNDFQKGDIAEGYSVSREKKESFPLTVTSAQKNPTAFYLCASETGALPYGYTFGSGTRLTVV.

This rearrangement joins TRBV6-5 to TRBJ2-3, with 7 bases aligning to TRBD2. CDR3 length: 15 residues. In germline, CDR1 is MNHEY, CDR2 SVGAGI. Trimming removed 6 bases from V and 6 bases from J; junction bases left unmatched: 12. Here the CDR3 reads CASRLAGSPWDTQYF. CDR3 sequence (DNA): TGTGCCAGCAGGTTAGCGGGTTCACCCTGGGATACGCAGTATTTT.

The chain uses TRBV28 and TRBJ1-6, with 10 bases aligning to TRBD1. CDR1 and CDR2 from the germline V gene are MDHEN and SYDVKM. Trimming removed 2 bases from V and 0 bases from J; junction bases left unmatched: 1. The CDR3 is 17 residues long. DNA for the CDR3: TGTGCCAGCAGTTTAGGACAGGGGGGCTCCTATAATTCACCCCTCCACTTT. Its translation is CASSLGQGGSYNSPLHF.

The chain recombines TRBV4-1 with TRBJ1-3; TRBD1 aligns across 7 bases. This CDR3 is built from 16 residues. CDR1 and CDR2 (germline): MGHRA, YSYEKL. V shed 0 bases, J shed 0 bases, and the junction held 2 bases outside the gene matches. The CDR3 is CASSQEGQSSGNTIYF. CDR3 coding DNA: TGCGCCAGCAGCCAAGAGGGACAGAGCTCTGGAAACACCATATATTTT.

DNA for the CDR3: TGTGCCAGCAGCTCACTCCGGGGGACCTACAATGAGCAGTTCTTC. Translation gives CASSSLRGTYNEQFF. The chain is built from TRBV7-6 and TRBJ2-1; D is perhaps TRBD2 (6 bases). With 4 bases removed from V and 2 bases from J, the gap between germline ends came to 12 bases. Germline loops: CDR1 SGHVS, CDR2 FNYEAQ. The CDR3 has 15 residues.

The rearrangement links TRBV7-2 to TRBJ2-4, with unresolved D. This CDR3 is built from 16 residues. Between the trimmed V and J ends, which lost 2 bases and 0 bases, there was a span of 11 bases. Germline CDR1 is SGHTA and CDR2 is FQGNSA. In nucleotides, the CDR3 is TGTGCCAGCAGCTTAATTAGTCCTTTAGCCAAAAACATTCAGTACTTC. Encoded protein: CASSLISPLAKNIQYF.

The CDR3 reads CASSPGLQDYNEQFF. DNA of the CDR3: TGTGCCAGCAGCCCCGGCCTCCAGGACTACAATGAGCAGTTCTTC. V is TRBV4-2 and J is TRBJ2-1; D is undetermined. Deletions cut 4 bases from V and 3 bases from J, with 13 bases between. The germline gives CDR1 LGHNA, CDR2 YNFKEQ. This CDR3 is built from 15 residues.

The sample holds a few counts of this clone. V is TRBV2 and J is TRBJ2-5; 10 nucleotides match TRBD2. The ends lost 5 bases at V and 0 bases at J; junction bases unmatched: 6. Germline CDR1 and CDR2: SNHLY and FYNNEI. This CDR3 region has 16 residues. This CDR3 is CASSQGTSDYQETQYF. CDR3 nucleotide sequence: TGTGCCAGCAGTCAAGGGACTAGCGATTACCAAGAGACCCAGTACTTC.

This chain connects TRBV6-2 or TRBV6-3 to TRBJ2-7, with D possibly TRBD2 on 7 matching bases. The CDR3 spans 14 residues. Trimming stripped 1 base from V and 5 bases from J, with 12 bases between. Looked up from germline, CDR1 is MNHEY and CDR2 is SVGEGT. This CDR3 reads CASSYWGGADEQYF. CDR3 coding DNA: TGTGCCAGCAGTTACTGGGGGGGGGCTGACGAGCAGTACTTC.

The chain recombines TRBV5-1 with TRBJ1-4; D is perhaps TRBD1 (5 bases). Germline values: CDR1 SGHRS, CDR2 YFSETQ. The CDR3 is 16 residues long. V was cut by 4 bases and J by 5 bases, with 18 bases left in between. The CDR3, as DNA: TGCGCCAGCAGCCAAACCGGGGGAATCCAAAATGAAAAACTGTTTTTT. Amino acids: CASSQTGGIQNEKLFF.

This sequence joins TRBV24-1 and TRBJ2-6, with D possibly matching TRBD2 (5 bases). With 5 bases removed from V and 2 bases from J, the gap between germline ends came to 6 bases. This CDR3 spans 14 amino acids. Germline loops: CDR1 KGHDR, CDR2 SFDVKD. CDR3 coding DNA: TGTGCCACCAGTGGAGGGACTGGGGCCAACGTCCTGACTTTC. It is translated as CATSGGTGANVLTF.

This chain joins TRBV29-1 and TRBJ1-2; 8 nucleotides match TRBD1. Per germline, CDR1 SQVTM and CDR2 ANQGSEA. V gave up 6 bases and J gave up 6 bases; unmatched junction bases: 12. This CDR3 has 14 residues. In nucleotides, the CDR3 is TGCAGCGTGTGGGGGACAGGTCGGGGTAATGGCTACACCTTC. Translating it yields CSVWGTGRGNGYTF.

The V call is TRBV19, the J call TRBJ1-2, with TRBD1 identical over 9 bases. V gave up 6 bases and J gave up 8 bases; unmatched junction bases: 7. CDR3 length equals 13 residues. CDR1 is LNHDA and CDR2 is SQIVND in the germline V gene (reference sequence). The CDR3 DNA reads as TGTGCCAGTAGCCGAAACAGGGGGCTAGGCTACACCTTC. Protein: CASSRNRGLGYTF.